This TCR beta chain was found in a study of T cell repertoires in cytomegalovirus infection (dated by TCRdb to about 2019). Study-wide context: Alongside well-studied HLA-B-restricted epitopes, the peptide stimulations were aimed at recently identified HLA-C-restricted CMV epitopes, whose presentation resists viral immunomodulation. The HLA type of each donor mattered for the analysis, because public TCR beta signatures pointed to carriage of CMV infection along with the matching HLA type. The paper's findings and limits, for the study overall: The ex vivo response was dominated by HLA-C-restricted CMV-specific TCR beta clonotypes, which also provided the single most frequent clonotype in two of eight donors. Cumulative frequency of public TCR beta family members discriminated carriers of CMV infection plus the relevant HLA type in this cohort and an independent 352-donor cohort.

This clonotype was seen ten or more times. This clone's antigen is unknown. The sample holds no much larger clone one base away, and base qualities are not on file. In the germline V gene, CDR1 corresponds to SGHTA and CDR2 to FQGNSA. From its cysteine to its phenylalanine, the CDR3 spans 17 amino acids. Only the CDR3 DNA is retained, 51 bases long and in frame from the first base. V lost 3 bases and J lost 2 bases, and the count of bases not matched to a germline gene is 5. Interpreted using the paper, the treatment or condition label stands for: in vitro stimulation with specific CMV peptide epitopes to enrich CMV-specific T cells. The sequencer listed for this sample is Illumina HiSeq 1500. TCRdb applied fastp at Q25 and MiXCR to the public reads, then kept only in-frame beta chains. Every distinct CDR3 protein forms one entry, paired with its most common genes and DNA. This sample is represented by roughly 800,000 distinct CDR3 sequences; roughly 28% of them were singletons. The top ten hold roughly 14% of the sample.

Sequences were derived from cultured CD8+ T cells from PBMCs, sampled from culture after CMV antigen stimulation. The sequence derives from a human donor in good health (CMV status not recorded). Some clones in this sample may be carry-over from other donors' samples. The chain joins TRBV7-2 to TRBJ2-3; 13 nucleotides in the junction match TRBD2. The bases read TGTGCCAGCAGCTTTAGGACTAGCGGGGGAAACACAGATACGCAGTATTTT. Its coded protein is CASSFRTSGGNTDTQYF.